One and the same sample provided the 26 T cell receptor beta chains below, sequenced in a study of shared clonotypes between healthy human individuals (dated by TCRdb to the early 2020s). Libraries were made using the immunoSEQ multiplex PCR assay. The clones in this table, taken by TCRdb from immuneACCESS, are in-frame only. Not every clone is retained; where verified, under half of the shortfall comes from an unresolved V gene, and the cause of the rest is unknown. In all, the sample holds approximately 2,000,000 clones, and 85% to 95% of those were seen once. The ten largest clones add up to approximately 0.41% of the sample. Sequencing input: naive CD4+ T cells from PBMCs. Read against the paper, the sample's cell subset or site label means: CD45RA+ positively selected. Every receptor here comes from a young man in good health. Some clones in this sample may be carry-over from other donors' samples.

The chain uses TRBV5-1 and TRBJ2-1, with 7 nucleotides matching TRBD2. The junction had 5 bases not matched to a gene; V was cut back by 7 bases and J by 1 base. The CDR3 extends over 14 amino acids. Germline loops: CDR1 SGHRS, CDR2 YFSETQ. CDR3 protein: CASRGGWSYNEQFF. CDR3 bases: TGCGCCAGCCGCGGGGGTTGGTCCTACAATGAGCAGTTCTTC. Full variable domain (outside the CDR3, taken from reference TRBV5-1 and TRBJ2-1): KAGVTQTPRYLIKTRGQQVTLSCSPISGHRSVSWYQQTPGQGLQFLFEYFSETQRNKGNFPGRFSGRQFSNSRSEMNVSTLELGDSALYLCASRGGWSYNEQFFGPGTRLTVL.

The chain carries TRBV7-3 and TRBJ2-7, with 10 bases matching TRBD1. J was trimmed by 5 bases and V by 5 bases; bases with no gene match: 6. The CDR3 length is 14 residues. Germline lookup yields CDR1 SGHTA and CDR2 FQGTGA. The CDR3 here is CASSPGTGDHEQYF. In nucleotides, the CDR3 is TGTGCCAGCAGCCCGGGGACAGGGGACCACGAGCAGTACTTC.

J is TRBJ2-5 and V is TRBV2; TRBD1 aligns across 10 bases. Trimming at V came to 6 bases and at J to 4 bases, leaving 5 bases not matched to a gene. There are 14 residues in the CDR3. In germline, CDR1 is SNHLY, CDR2 FYNNEI. DNA for the CDR3: TGTGCCAGCAGCCGGGACAGGGGTGCAGAGACCCAGTACTTC. Translated, it gives CASSRDRGAETQYF.

The chain is built from TRBV7-9 and TRBJ2-3; 8 bases match TRBD2. CDR1 is SEHNR, CDR2 FQNEAQ, per germline (reference sequence). V dropped 2 bases and J dropped 3; count of bases not matched to a gene: 13. The CDR3 has 18 residues. CDR3: CASSLFKGGAGGTDTQYF. The CDR3 DNA sequence: TGTGCCAGCAGCTTATTCAAGGGCGGGGCGGGGGGAACAGATACGCAGTATTTT.

The chain employs TRBV27 and TRBJ1-5; no firm D call. Germline loops: CDR1 MNHEY, CDR2 SMNVEV (reference sequence). The CDR3 runs to 14 residues. V lost 5 bases and J 7 bases, leaving 15 bases between the germline ends. The chain's CDR3 is CASSPPGPRQPQHF. The CDR3 nucleotides are TGTGCCAGCAGTCCCCCCGGGCCGCGGCAGCCCCAGCATTTT.

The V and J genes are TRBV7-2 and TRBJ2-3, with 11 bases identical to TRBD1. V was pared by 5 bases and J by 5 bases, with 6 bases of the junction left unmatched. Germline V gives CDR1 SGHTA, CDR2 FQGNSA. This CDR3 has 15 residues. Here the CDR3 DNA reads TGTGCCAGCAGCCCGACGGGACAGGGGGGAGATACGCAGTATTTT. This encodes CASSPTGQGGDTQYF.

The chain links TRBV20-1 to TRBJ2-7; D call uncertain. The CDR3 covers 11 residues. The germline gives CDR1 DFQATT, CDR2 SNEGSKA (reference sequence). V lost 0 bases to trimming and J lost 6 bases, with 6 bases between them. The CDR3 coding sequence is TGCAGTGCTAGAGATGGTGTCGAGCAGTACTTC. Its protein product is CSARDGVEQYF.

The chain is built from TRBV10-2 and TRBJ2-5; possibly TRBD2 for D (7 bases). There are 15 residues in the CDR3. Trimming pared 3 bases from V and 4 bases from J, leaving 15 bases between. Germline CDR1 and CDR2: WSHSY and SAAADI. The CDR3 loop reads CASSDPGLGGETQYF. The DNA for the CDR3 is TGCGCCAGCAGTGACCCAGGACTAGGGGGAGAGACCCAGTACTTC.

This clone was observed once. The chain joins TRBV5-1 to TRBJ1-1, with D tentatively TRBD1 (6 bases). Germline V gene lookup returns CDR1 SGHRS and CDR2 YFSETQ. V lost 0 bases to trimming and J lost 10 bases, with 19 bases between them. CDR3 length: 15 residues. In DNA form, the CDR3 reads TGCGCCAGCAGCTTGGGATTCGGCAGGGGAGGTGGAGCTTTCTTT. Translating it yields CASSLGFGRGGGAFF.

The chain recombines TRBV28 with TRBJ2-2; 11 bases are a match to TRBD2. CDR1 and CDR2 from the germline V gene are MDHEN and SYDVKM. V shed 10 bases, J shed 6 bases, and the junction held 4 bases outside the gene matches. CDR3 length: 13 amino acids. The CDR3 loop reads CATLTSGAGELFF. In nucleotides, the CDR3 is TGTGCCACCCTGACTAGCGGGGCCGGGGAGCTGTTTTTT.

The chain has TRBV7-2 and TRBJ2-3; maybe TRBD2 (6 bases). In germline, CDR1 is SGHTA, CDR2 FQGNSA. Between the trimmed V and J ends, which lost 0 bases and 4 bases, there was a span of 11 bases. This CDR3 is 15 amino acids long. The CDR3 here is CASSLAWSSADTQYF. In DNA form, the CDR3 reads TGTGCCAGCAGCTTAGCGTGGTCTAGCGCAGATACGCAGTATTTT. Full variable domain (remainder filled in from reference TRBV7-2 and TRBJ2-3): GAGVSQSPSNKVTEKGKDVELRCDPISGHTALYWYRQSLGQGLEFLIYFQGNSAPDKSGLPSDRFSAERTGGSVSTLTIQRTQQEDSAVYLCASSLAWSSADTQYFGPGTRLTVL.

The chain links TRBV27 to TRBJ1-4, with 9 bases that match TRBD1. Germline V lookup: CDR1 MNHEY, CDR2 SMNVEV (reference sequence). The CDR3 spans 15 residues. The trim removed 6 bases at V and 7 bases at J, leaving 9 bases unmatched. The CDR3 reads CASRRPGTGIEKLFF. Here the CDR3 DNA reads TGTGCCAGCAGGCGGCCCGGGACAGGGATTGAAAAACTGTTTTTT.

Notes on this clone: This sample also contains other DNA sequences that code for the same CDR3. This sequence joins TRBV5-1 and TRBJ1-1, with 8 nucleotides matching TRBD1. CDR3 length: 14 amino acids. The V and J ends lost 2 bases and 4 bases, in that order; junction bases with no gene match: 4. Germline values: CDR1 SGHRS, CDR2 YFSETQ. The CDR3 here is CASSLTGGATEAFF. The CDR3 nucleotides read TGCGCCAGCAGCTTAACAGGGGGGGCCACTGAAGCTTTCTTT.

In the case of this clone: Other DNA sequences in the same sample also yield this CDR3. The rearrangement uses TRBV28 and TRBJ1-2; D gene uncertain. V was shortened by 6 bases and J by 2 bases, with 7 bases between the two germline ends. Germline V gene lookup returns CDR1 MDHEN and CDR2 SYDVKM. The CDR3 runs 12 residues. For the CDR3, the DNA is TGTGCCAGCAGCCGATTGAACTATGGCTACACCTTC. It encodes CASSRLNYGYTF.

CDR3 DNA: TGTGCCACCAAGATTACGGGACAAGGCCGAGAAGCTTTCTTT. As protein: CATKITGQGREAFF. V is TRBV19 and J is TRBJ1-1; a weak D match, TRBD1 (6 bases). Germline V gene data show CDR1 as LNHDA and CDR2 as SQIVND (reference sequence). The CDR3 extends over 14 amino acids. The ends were cut back, 10 bases at V and 8 bases at J, with 23 bases in the middle.

The rearrangement uses TRBV5-1 and TRBJ1-2; 7 bases align to TRBD1. The CDR3 loop spans 12 amino acids. V lost 4 bases and J lost 9; bases outside the gene matches: 6. CDR1 and CDR2 (germline): SGHRS, YFSETQ. CDR3 sequence reads: CASSENRGSYTF. The CDR3 region has the DNA TGCGCCAGCAGCGAGAACAGGGGAAGCTACACCTTC.

Notes on this clone: The same CDR3 can be traced to other DNA sequences in this sample. The chain is built from TRBV5-4 and TRBJ2-2; 10 positions agree with TRBD2. This CDR3 is 16 amino acids long. V lost 4 bases, J lost 4 bases, and 7 bases stayed unmatched. Germline V gene sequence: CDR1 SGHNT, CDR2 YYREEE (reference sequence). The CDR3 region has the DNA TGTGCCAGCAGCAGATTAGCGGGAGGCGGCACCGGGGAGCTGTTTTTT. Residues: CASSRLAGGGTGELFF. The variable domain in full, completed from reference TRBV5-4 and TRBJ2-2, reads ETGVTQSPTHLIKTRGQQVTLRCSSQSGHNTVSWYQQALGQGPQFIFQYYREEENGRGNFPPRFSGLQFPNYSSELNVNALELDDSALYLCASSRLAGGGTGELFFGEGSRLTVL.

As concerns this clone: Within the sample, other DNA sequences also encode this same CDR3. The gene calls are TRBV7-2 and TRBJ2-7; 10 bases align to TRBD2. The CDR3 sequence is 15 residues long. Germline lookup yields CDR1 SGHTA and CDR2 FQGNSA. The V gene end was trimmed by 1 base and the J gene end by 4 bases; junction bases not matched to a gene: 4. The CDR3 is CASSLEASGRYEQYF. In nucleotides, the CDR3 is TGTGCCAGCAGCTTAGAGGCTAGCGGGAGATACGAGCAGTACTTC.

This clone occurred once. V and J are TRBV6-1 and TRBJ2-7; D gene unclear. This CDR3 region has 12 residues. V dropped 7 bases and J dropped 1 base, with 8 bases sitting between them. Germline loops: CDR1 MNHNS, CDR2 SASEGT. CDR3 nucleotides: TGTGCCAGCAAGAGCAGGTCCTACGAGCAGTACTTC. Amino acid sequence: CASKSRSYEQYF.

This clone was counted between two and nine times. The V and J genes are TRBV7-9 and TRBJ1-1; no reliable D call. V shed 1 base and J shed 3 bases, with 6 bases lying between them. CDR3 size: 13 residues. In germline, CDR1 is SEHNR, CDR2 FQNEAQ (reference sequence). In DNA form, the CDR3 reads TGTGCCAGCAGCTTAGAACGGGACACTGAAGCTTTCTTT. Residues: CASSLERDTEAFF. The full variable domain, rest sourced from reference TRBV7-9 and TRBJ1-1, is DTGVSQNPRHKITKRGQNVTFRCDPISEHNRLYWYRQTLGQGPEFLTYFQNEAQLEKSRLLSDRFSAERPKGSFSTLEIQRTEQGDSAMYLCASSLERDTEAFFGQGTRLTVV.

The chain combines TRBV5-5 with TRBJ2-1; 7 bases are a match to TRBD2. Germline loops: CDR1 SGHKS, CDR2 YYEKEE (reference sequence). The V segment lost 7 bases and the J segment 4 bases; nucleotides outside the gene matches: 11. This CDR3 spans 15 amino acids. The CDR3 DNA reads as TGTGCCAGCGGCACGAGCGGGACTGGGTACAATGAGCAGTTCTTC. It is translated as CASGTSGTGYNEQFF.

This chain joins TRBV7-2 and TRBJ2-5; 7 bases agree with TRBD2. The junction had 10 bases not matched to a gene; V was cut back by 4 bases and J by 5 bases. The CDR3 covers 15 residues. Germline V gene data show CDR1 as SGHTA and CDR2 as FQGNSA. The CDR3: CASSSPTSLGETQYF. The CDR3 DNA reads as TGTGCCAGCAGCTCACCGACTAGCCTAGGCGAGACCCAGTACTTC.

This chain connects TRBV10-1 to TRBJ2-7, with 9 bases lining up with TRBD2. With V trimmed by 5 bases and J by 7 bases, 9 bases remained unmatched. The V gene's germline CDR1 is WNHNN and CDR2 SYGVQD (reference sequence). The CDR3 contains 14 residues. The CDR3 DNA follows: TGCGCCAGCAGTCCTAGCGGGGCCGTGAGGGAGCAGTACTTC. Protein product: CASSPSGAVREQYF.

This clone was counted a few times. This chain joins TRBV29-1 and TRBJ1-1; no clear D gene. V was trimmed by 6 bases and J by 5 bases, leaving 25 bases between them. Germline assignment: CDR1 SQVTM and CDR2 ANQGSEA. The CDR3 totals 16 residues. The CDR3 DNA reads as TGCAGCGTAACCCGGATGGGCGGTAGAACGGGAACTGAAGCTTTCTTT. This codes for CSVTRMGGRTGTEAFF.

The V call is TRBV28, the J call TRBJ2-1, with D unresolved. Germline-derived CDR1 and CDR2 are MDHEN and SYDVKM. The CDR3 has 12 residues. Trimming removed 2 bases from V and 10 bases from J, with 9 bases in between. The CDR3 here is CASSLRKREQFF. The CDR3 DNA follows: TGTGCCAGCAGTTTACGCAAGAGGGAGCAGTTCTTC. The full variable domain, rest sourced from reference TRBV28 and TRBJ2-1, is DVKVTQSSRYLVKRTGEKVFLECVQDMDHENMFWYRQDPGLGLRLIYFSYDVKMKEKGDIPEGYSVSREKKERFSLILESASTNQTSMYLCASSLRKREQFFGPGTRLTVL.

A word on this clone: Additional DNA sequences in this sample encode the identical CDR3. The chain joins TRBV27 to TRBJ2-5; no clear D. This CDR3 is 13 amino acids long. V was cut by 4 bases and J by 0 bases, with 6 bases left in between. Germline CDR1 is MNHEY and CDR2 is SMNVEV (reference sequence). The CDR3 DNA sequence: TGTGCCAGCAGTTCCCTATACCAAGAGACCCAGTACTTC. Protein: CASSSLYQETQYF.